The clone carrying this T cell receptor (beta chain) was detected a few times. No antigen is known for it. This sample was included in a study of T cells after yellow fever vaccination. Trimming cost V 5 bases and J 1 base, with 12 bases left between them. This CDR3 is built from 15 residues. Germline-derived CDR1 and CDR2 are SEHNR and FQNEAQ (reference sequence). The authors made TCR cDNA by 5'RACE template switching, adding a universal primer site and UMIs. TCRdb redid the calling of the 5' RACE reads with MiXCR, one entry per CDR3 protein. The data hold 450,000 to 550,000 distinct CDR3 sequences, with around a fifth observed a single time. Study outcomes and limitations: A large majority of primary-vaccination clones showed up again after the booster (around 95% CD4, around 88% CD8).

This chain joins TRBV7-9 and TRBJ1-5; tentatively, D is TRBD1 (5 bases). The clonotype was recovered from a man aged 18-30 years who received the YFV17D yellow fever vaccine. The sample consisted of PBMCs, taken roughly 20 days after the first yellow fever vaccination. Here the CDR3 DNA reads TGTGCCAGCAGCCCCGAGCCAGGGAGCAATCAGCCCCAGCATTTT. Translated, it gives CASSPEPGSNQPQHF.